The rows below give T cell receptor beta chains drawn from one sample of a study of patients and donors after allogeneic stem cell transplantation. From the RT-PCR reads, TCRdb called clonotypes with MiXCR, one entry per CDR3 protein. The table has approximately 150,000 distinct CDR3 sequences, about two fifths seen once. Input material: blood, either unsorted or a sorted T cell fraction (not recorded which). Every receptor here comes from a human donor who was either an allogeneic HSCT recipient or a stem cell or donor lymphocyte infusion donor (not recorded which). It is not recorded whose cells these are; they may come from a transplant donor. CDR3s include the opening cysteine and the closing phenylalanine or tryptophan. The order of the fields is D gene, J gene, V gene, clone size, CDR3 length, CDR3 protein, CDR3 DNA. The D gene is left open where the match is weak. Rows may omit the clone size; those that give it use once, few, many or a size class.

-,TRBJ1-2,TRBV5-6,-,16,CASTRTALLAFYGYTF,TGTGCCAGCACCCGGACAGCCCTATTGGCATTTTATGGCTACACCTTC
TRBD1,TRBJ1-5,TRBV6-6,-,17,CASSYRDRGHRNQPQHF,TGTGCCAGCAGTTACAGGGACAGGGGGCATCGAAATCAGCCCCAGCATTTT
-,TRBJ1-2,TRBV6-5,-,15,CASSYSGQGNYGYTF,TGTGCCAGCAGTTACTCGGGGCAGGGGAACTATGGCTACACCTTC
-,TRBJ2-2,TRBV29-1,-,15,CSAPGANSNTGELFF,TGCAGCGCCCCTGGCGCCAATAGTAACACCGGGGAGCTGTTTTTT
TRBD2,TRBJ2-2,TRBV6-5,-,13,CASTTSGNGELFF,TGTGCCAGTACGACTAGCGGGAACGGGGAGCTGTTTTTT
TRBD1,TRBJ1-6,TRBV7-3,-,15,CASSPRQGHNSPLHF,TGTGCCAGCAGCCCAAGACAGGGTCACAATTCACCCCTCCACTTT
TRBD1,TRBJ1-5,TRBV7-2,-,15,CASSLVGQGWQPQHF,TGTGCCAGCAGCTTAGTGGGACAGGGGTGGCAGCCCCAGCATTTT
-,TRBJ1-4,TRBV27,-,16,CASSLIGGLEGEKLFF,TGTGCCAGCAGTTTAATAGGGGGTCTTGAAGGGGAAAAACTGTTTTTT
-,TRBJ1-1,TRBV7-9,few,14,CASTGTGRNTEAFF,TGTGCCAGCACTGGCACAGGGCGGAACACTGAAGCTTTCTTT
-,TRBJ1-2,TRBV25-1,-,14,CASSDPQIYYGYTF,TGTGCCAGCAGTGACCCTCAGATTTACTATGGCTACACCTTC
-,TRBJ2-2,TRBV10-3,-,14,CAISGDMNTGELFF,TGTGCCATCAGTGGCGACATGAACACCGGGGAGCTGTTTTTT
-,TRBJ1-1,TRBV7-9,few,15,CASSFYPGKETEAFF,TGTGCCAGCAGCTTCTACCCAGGGAAGGAGACTGAAGCTTTCTTT
TRBD1,TRBJ1-1,TRBV5-1,many,12,CASSQGGSEAFF,TGCGCCAGCAGCCAAGGGGGCTCTGAAGCTTTCTTT
-,TRBJ2-3,TRBV2,-,14,CASSWGVGTDTQYF,TGTGCCAGCAGCTGGGGCGTGGGGACAGATACGCAGTATTTT
TRBD1,TRBJ1-1,TRBV6-5,many,14,CASSLRGRDTEAFF,TGTGCCAGCAGTCTCAGGGGGAGGGACACTGAAGCTTTCTTT